The rows below give T cell receptor beta chains drawn from one sample of a study of cytomegalovirus exposure and HLA in healthy donors. Profiled with immunoSEQ multiplex PCR; TCRdb holds only in-frame clones, not every one. The sample consists of approximately 170,000 clones, about 70% of them appearing once. Sequencing was performed on PBMCs. These receptors were collected from a woman aged 40 to 50 in good health and CMV-seropositive. Each CDR3 is given with its conserved first and last residue. Fields, in order: D gene, V gene, J gene, clone size, CDR3 protein, CDR3 DNA. The D gene is left open where the match is weak. Not all rows give a size; the values are once, few, many and, for expanded clones, a class.

.,TRBV7-8,TRBJ2-7,.,CASSLFSVSYEQYF,TGTGCCAGCAGCTTATTTAGCGTCTCCTACGAGCAGTACTTC
TRBD2,TRBV9,TRBJ2-1,few,CASSGSGIQQFF,TGTGCCAGCAGCGGGAGCGGGATCCAGCAGTTCTTC
TRBD1,TRBV28,TRBJ1-5,.,CASSMAGTGVNQPQHF,TGTGCCAGCAGCATGGCAGGGACAGGGGTAAATCAGCCCCAGCATTTT
TRBD1,TRBV5-1,TRBJ2-7,.,CASSSSGGTRTPYEQYF,TGCGCCAGCAGCTCATCAGGGGGCACCCGTACCCCCTACGAGCAGTACTTC
.,TRBV18,TRBJ2-7,few,CASSTGGAPYEQYF,TGTGCCAGCTCGACGGGGGGCGCCCCCTACGAGCAGTACTTC
.,TRBV10-1,TRBJ1-2,once,CASPQGAYGYTF,TGCGCCAGCCCACAGGGAGCCTATGGCTACACCTTC
.,TRBV7-9,TRBJ2-1,.,CASSLAGGPYSYNEQFF,TGTGCCAGCAGCTTAGCCGGGGGGCCGTACTCCTACAATGAGCAGTTCTTC
.,TRBV15,TRBJ1-3,.,CATSRRPRVMENTIYF,TGTGCCACCAGCAGGCGGCCCAGGGTTATGGAAAACACCATATATTTT
TRBD2,TRBV5-4,TRBJ2-3,.,CASSFRVAGGGTDTQYF,TGTGCCAGCAGCTTCCGCGTAGCGGGGGGGGGCACAGATACGCAGTATTTT
.,TRBV2,TRBJ1-4,.,CATRDSPSEKLFF,TGTGCCACCCGGGACTCCCCGTCGGAAAAACTGTTTTTT
.,TRBV27,TRBJ1-1,once,CASSLGQGRVNTEAFF,TGTGCCAGCAGTCTGGGCCAGGGGAGAGTGAACACTGAAGCTTTCTTT
TRBD2,TRBV11-2,TRBJ2-3,.,CASSFGLAGGEDTQYF,TGTGCCAGCAGCTTTGGGCTAGCGGGGGGGGAGGATACGCAGTATTTT
TRBD1,TRBV28,TRBJ2-2,few,CASRDSKTGELFF,TGTGCCAGTCGGGACAGTAAGACCGGGGAGCTGTTTTTT
.,TRBV18,TRBJ2-7,.,CASSPFDNSYEQYF,TGTGCCAGCTCACCCTTCGACAATTCCTACGAGCAGTACTTC
.,TRBV25-1,TRBJ2-2,.,CASSLGGLVSTGELFF,TGTGCCAGCAGCCTAGGGGGTCTAGTCAGTACCGGGGAGCTGTTTTTT
TRBD2,TRBV5-1,TRBJ2-7,once,CASSRLKWLAGGPIYEQYF,TGCGCCAGCAGTCGACTGAAATGGCTAGCGGGAGGGCCAATCTACGAGCAGTACTTC
TRBD1,TRBV7-9,TRBJ2-7,.,CASSARTGPVYEQYF,TGTGCCAGCAGCGCTAGGACAGGGCCGGTCTACGAGCAGTACTTC
TRBD1,TRBV7-2,TRBJ2-5,.,CASSFRSTGVGETQYF,TGTGCCAGCAGCTTTAGGTCAACAGGGGTCGGGGAGACCCAGTACTTC
TRBD1,TRBV4-2,TRBJ2-3,.,CASSQAIGTGTDTQYF,TGTGCCAGCAGCCAAGCCATCGGGACAGGGACCGATACGCAGTATTTT
TRBD2,TRBV2,TRBJ2-2,.,CASSVGGRGELFF,TGTGCCAGCAGTGTCGGGGGGAGAGGGGAGCTGTTTTTT
TRBD1,TRBV4-3,TRBJ2-2,.,CASSPGQGAPNTGELFF,TGCGCCAGCAGCCCGGGCCAGGGGGCACCGAACACCGGGGAGCTGTTTTTT
.,TRBV6-5,TRBJ2-5,.,CASRRTISAETQYF,TGTGCCAGCAGGCGGACTATTTCTGCGGAGACCCAGTACTTC
.,TRBV18,TRBJ2-1,.,CASSLTSHNEQFF,TGTGCCAGCTCACTTACTAGCCACAATGAGCAGTTCTTC
TRBD1,TRBV7-2,TRBJ1-2,few,CASREDRGYGYTF,TGTGCCAGCAGAGAAGACAGGGGCTATGGCTACACCTTC
.,TRBV9,TRBJ2-7,few,CASSVFPGAGYEQYF,TGTGCCAGCAGCGTTTTCCCCGGGGCGGGGTACGAGCAGTACTTC
.,TRBV19,TRBJ2-3,once,CASSIGGSTDTQYF,TGTGCCAGTAGTATAGGCGGCAGCACAGATACGCAGTATTTT
.,TRBV28,TRBJ2-7,.,CASGGFSYEQYF,TGTGCCAGCGGGGGGTTCTCCTACGAGCAGTACTTC
.,TRBV25-1,TRBJ1-1,.,CASSESGGGFTEAFF,TGTGCCAGCAGTGAATCAGGAGGAGGTTTCACTGAAGCTTTCTTT
.,TRBV5-4,TRBJ2-1,.,CATWGLHNEQFF,TGTGCCACCTGGGGCCTCCACAATGAGCAGTTCTTC
.,TRBV9,TRBJ2-5,.,CASSVARGGMETQYF,TGTGCCAGCAGCGTAGCTCGGGGCGGGATGGAGACCCAGTACTTC
TRBD1,TRBV5-1,TRBJ1-3,.,CASSLVFSRQGEYSGNTIYF,TGCGCCAGCAGCTTGGTTTTCTCACGACAGGGGGAATACTCTGGAAACACCATATATTTT
.,TRBV5-1,TRBJ1-2,.,CASSVPGPGYGYTF,TGCGCCAGCAGCGTTCCGGGTCCCGGCTATGGCTACACCTTC
.,TRBV7-3,TRBJ2-1,few,CASSSTSSNNEQFF,TGTGCCAGCAGCTCCACTTCTAGCAATAATGAGCAGTTCTTC
TRBD1,TRBV6-1,TRBJ1-5,.,CASSVEQGRRGQPQHF,TGTGCCAGCAGTGTCGAACAGGGGCGGCGGGGTCAGCCCCAGCATTTT
TRBD1,TRBV2,TRBJ2-5,.,CASVSTGTPGQYF,TGTGCCAGCGTTTCGACAGGGACCCCTGGGCAGTACTTC
.,TRBV9,TRBJ1-1,.,CASSVPRGFF,TGTGCCAGCAGCGTACCCCGGGGTTTCTTT
TRBD1,TRBV7-9,TRBJ2-7,.,CASSQRTGLVYEQYF,TGTGCCAGCAGCCAGCGGACAGGATTAGTCTACGAGCAGTACTTC
.,TRBV27,TRBJ2-7,.,CASSLTPGPNYEQYF,TGTGCCAGCAGCCTCACCCCAGGGCCCAACTACGAGCAGTACTTC
TRBD1,TRBV5-6,TRBJ1-6,.,CASSLGGQIHSPLNF,TGTGCCAGCAGCTTGGGGGGACAGATACATTCACCCCTCAACTTT
TRBD1,TRBV5-4,TRBJ2-7,.,CASSRGDRGIYEQYF,TGTGCCAGCAGCCGGGGGGACAGGGGTATCTACGAGCAGTACTTC
.,TRBV7-2,TRBJ2-3,.,CASSLGGVIKDTQYF,TGTGCCAGCAGCTTAGGGGGGGTGATCAAGGATACGCAGTATTTT
.,TRBV12-5,TRBJ1-1,.,CASGLTGGTEAFF,TGTGCTAGTGGTTTGACGGGTGGTACTGAAGCTTTCTTT
TRBD2,TRBV27,TRBJ2-3,.,CASLGAGPTQYF,TGTGCCAGTCTCGGAGCGGGACCAACGCAGTATTTT
.,TRBV7-2,TRBJ1-3,once,CASSLVLRAGNTIYF,TGTGCCAGCAGCTTAGTTTTAAGAGCCGGAAACACCATATATTTT
TRBD1,TRBV29-1,TRBJ2-6,.,CSVWTGYFSGANVLTF,TGCAGCGTGTGGACAGGGTACTTTTCCGGGGCCAACGTCCTGACTTTC
TRBD2,TRBV7-2,TRBJ2-7,.,CASSLGSGGLYEQYF,TGTGCCAGCAGCTTAGGAAGCGGGGGCCTCTACGAGCAGTACTTC
TRBD2,TRBV7-9,TRBJ2-3,.,CSSSSGGDTQYF,TGTTCCAGCAGCTCGGGGGGGGATACGCAGTATTTT
.,TRBV28,TRBJ1-2,.,CASSLAGGYTF,TGTGCCAGCAGTTTGGCAGGAGGCTACACCTTC
.,TRBV5-1,TRBJ1-2,.,CASSQEGDNGYTF,TGCGCCAGCAGCCAGGAGGGCGATAATGGCTACACCTTC
.,TRBV5-1,TRBJ2-7,.,CASSLTGAYYEQYF,TGCGCCAGCAGCTTGACCGGAGCCTATTACGAGCAGTACTTC
.,TRBV6-5,TRBJ1-1,.,CASSYSVTAEAFF,TGTGCCAGCAGTTACTCGGTAACGGCTGAAGCTTTCTTT
TRBD2,TRBV7-9,TRBJ2-3,.,CASSKEAGLFTDTQYF,TGTGCCAGCAGCAAGGAAGCGGGACTTTTCACAGATACGCAGTATTTT